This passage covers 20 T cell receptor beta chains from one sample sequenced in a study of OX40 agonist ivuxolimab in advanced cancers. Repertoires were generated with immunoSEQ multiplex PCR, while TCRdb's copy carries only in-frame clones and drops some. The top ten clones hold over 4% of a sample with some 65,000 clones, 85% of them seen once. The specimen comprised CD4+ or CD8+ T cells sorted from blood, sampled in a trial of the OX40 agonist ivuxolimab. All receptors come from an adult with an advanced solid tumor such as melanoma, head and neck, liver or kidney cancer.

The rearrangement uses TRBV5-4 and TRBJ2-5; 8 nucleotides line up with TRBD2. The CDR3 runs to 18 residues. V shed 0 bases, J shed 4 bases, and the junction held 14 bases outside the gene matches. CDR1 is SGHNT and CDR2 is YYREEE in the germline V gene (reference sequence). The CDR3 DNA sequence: TGTGCCAGCAGCTTGGAGTGGGCGGGGGGTTTCTTTGTAGAGACCCAGTACTTC. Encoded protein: CASSLEWAGGFFVETQYF.

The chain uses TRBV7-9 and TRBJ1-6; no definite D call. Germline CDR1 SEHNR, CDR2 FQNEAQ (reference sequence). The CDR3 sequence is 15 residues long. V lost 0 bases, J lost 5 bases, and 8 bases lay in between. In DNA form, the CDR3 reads TGTGCCAGCAGCTTAGCTTCGGGGAATAATTCACCCCTCCACTTT. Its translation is CASSLASGNNSPLHF.

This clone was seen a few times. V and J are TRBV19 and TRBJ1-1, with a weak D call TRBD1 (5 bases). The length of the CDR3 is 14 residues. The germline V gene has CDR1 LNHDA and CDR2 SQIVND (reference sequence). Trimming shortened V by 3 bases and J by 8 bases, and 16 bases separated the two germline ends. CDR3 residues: CASSIPGQLSEAFF. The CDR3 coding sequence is TGTGCCAGTAGTATCCCCGGACAACTTTCGGAAGCTTTCTTT.

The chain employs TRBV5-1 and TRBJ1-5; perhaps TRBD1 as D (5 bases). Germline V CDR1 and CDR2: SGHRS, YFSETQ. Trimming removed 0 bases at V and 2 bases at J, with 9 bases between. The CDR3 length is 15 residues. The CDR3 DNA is TGCGCCAGCAGCTTGGGTGACAGAGGCAATCAGCCCCAGCATTTT. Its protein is CASSLGDRGNQPQHF.

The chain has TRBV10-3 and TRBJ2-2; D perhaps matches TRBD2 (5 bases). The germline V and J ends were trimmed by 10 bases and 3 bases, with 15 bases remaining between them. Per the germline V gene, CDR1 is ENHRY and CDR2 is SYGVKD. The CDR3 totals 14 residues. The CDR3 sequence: CARSMRADTGELFF. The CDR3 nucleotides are TGTGCCAGGAGTATGAGGGCCGACACCGGGGAGCTGTTTTTT.

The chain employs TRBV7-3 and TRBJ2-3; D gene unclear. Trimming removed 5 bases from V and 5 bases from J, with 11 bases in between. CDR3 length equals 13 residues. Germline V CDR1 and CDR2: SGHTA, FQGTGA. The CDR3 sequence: CASSPLMGDTQYF. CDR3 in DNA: TGTGCCAGCAGCCCTTTGATGGGAGATACGCAGTATTTT. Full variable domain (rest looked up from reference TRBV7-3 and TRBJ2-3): GAGVSQTPSNKVTEKGKYVELRCDPISGHTALYWYRQSLGQGPEFLIYFQGTGAADDSGLPNDRFFAVRPEGSVSTLKIQRTERGDSAVYLCASSPLMGDTQYFGPGTRLTVL.

Here the CDR3 reads CASSFGTTSTDTQYF. As DNA, the CDR3 is TGTGCCAGCAGTTTTGGGACTACTAGCACAGATACGCAGTATTTT. The chain combines TRBV28 with TRBJ2-3; 7 nucleotides agree with TRBD2. The germline CDR1 and CDR2 sequences are MDHEN and SYDVKM. The J segment lost 0 bases and the V segment lost 3 bases, leaving 3 bases of the junction unmatched. The CDR3 is 15 amino acids.

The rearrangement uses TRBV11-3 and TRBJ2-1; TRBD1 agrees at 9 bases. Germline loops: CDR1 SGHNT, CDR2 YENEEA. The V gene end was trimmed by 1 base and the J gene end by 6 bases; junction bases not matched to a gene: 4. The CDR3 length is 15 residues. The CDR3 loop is CASSLGDRVGNEQFF. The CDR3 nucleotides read TGTGCCAGCAGCTTAGGGGACAGGGTAGGCAATGAGCAGTTCTTC.

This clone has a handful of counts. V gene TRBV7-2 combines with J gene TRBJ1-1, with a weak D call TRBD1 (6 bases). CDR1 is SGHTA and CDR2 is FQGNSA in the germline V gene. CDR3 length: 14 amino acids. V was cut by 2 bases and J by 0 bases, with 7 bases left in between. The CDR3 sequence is CASSLQGMNTEAFF. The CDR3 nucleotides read TGTGCCAGCAGCTTACAGGGGATGAACACTGAAGCTTTCTTT.

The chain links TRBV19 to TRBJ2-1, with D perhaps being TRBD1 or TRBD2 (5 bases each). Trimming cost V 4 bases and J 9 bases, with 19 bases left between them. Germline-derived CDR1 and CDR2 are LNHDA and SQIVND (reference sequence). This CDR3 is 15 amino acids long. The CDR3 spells CASSRGRTTNGEQFF. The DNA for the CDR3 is TGTGCCAGTAGTAGGGGACGGACAACAAATGGTGAGCAGTTCTTC.

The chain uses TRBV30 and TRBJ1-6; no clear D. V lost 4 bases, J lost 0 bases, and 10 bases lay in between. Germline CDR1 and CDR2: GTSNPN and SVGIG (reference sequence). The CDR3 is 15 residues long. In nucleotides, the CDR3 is TGTGCCTGGAAGCTCGGGAGCTCCTATAATTCACCCCTCCACTTT. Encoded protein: CAWKLGSSYNSPLHF. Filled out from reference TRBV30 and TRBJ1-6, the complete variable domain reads SQTIHQWPATLVQPVGSPLSLECTVEGTSNPNLYWYRQAAGRGLQLLFYSVGIGQISSEVPQNLSASRPQDRQFILSSKKLLLSDSGFYLCAWKLGSSYNSPLHFGNGTRLTVT.

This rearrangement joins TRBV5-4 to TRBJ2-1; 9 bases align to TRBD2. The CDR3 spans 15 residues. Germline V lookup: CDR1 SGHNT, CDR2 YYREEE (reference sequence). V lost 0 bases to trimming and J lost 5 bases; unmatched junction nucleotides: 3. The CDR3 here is CASSLDSGSNNEQFF. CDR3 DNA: TGTGCCAGCAGCTTGGATAGCGGGAGTAACAATGAGCAGTTCTTC.

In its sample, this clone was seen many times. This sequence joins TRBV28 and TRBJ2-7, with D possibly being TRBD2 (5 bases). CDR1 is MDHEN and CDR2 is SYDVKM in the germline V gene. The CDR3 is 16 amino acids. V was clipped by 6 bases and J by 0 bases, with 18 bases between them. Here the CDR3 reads CASSPIYGLSSYEQYF. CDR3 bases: TGTGCCAGCAGCCCCATCTATGGACTCAGCTCCTACGAGCAGTACTTC.

The CDR3 sequence is CASGDKTGSYNEQFF. DNA of the CDR3: TGCGCCAGCGGGGATAAGACAGGGAGCTACAATGAGCAGTTCTTC. The genes are TRBV5-1 and TRBJ2-1; the match to TRBD1 covers 7 bases. CDR1 and CDR2 from the germline V gene are SGHRS and YFSETQ. The CDR3 is 15 residues long. The ends lost 7 bases at V and 3 bases at J; junction bases unmatched: 10.

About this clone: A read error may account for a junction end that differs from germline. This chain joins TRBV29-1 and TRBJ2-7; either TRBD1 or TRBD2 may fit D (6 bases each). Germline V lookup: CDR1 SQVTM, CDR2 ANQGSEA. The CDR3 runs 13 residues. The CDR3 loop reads CSVEAQGGTDVSF. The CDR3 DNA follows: TGCAGCGTTGAAGCCCAAGGGGGGACGGACGTCTCCTTC.

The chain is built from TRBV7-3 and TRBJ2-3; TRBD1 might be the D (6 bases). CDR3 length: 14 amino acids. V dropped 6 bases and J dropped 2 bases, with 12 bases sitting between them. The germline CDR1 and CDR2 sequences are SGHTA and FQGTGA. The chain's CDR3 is CASRPGHSTDTQYF. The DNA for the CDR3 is TGTGCCAGCAGACCGGGACACTCCACAGATACGCAGTATTTT.

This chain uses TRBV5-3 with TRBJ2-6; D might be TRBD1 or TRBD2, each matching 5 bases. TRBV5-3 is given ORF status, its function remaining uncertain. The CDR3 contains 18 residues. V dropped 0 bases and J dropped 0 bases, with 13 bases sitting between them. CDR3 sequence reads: CARSLEGESGSGANVLTF. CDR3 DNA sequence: TGTGCCAGAAGCTTGGAAGGGGAGTCAGGCTCTGGGGCCAACGTCCTGACTTTC.

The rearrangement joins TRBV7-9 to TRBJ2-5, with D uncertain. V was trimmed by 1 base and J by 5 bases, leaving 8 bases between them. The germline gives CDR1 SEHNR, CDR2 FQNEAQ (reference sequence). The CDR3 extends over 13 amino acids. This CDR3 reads CASSLGAEETQYF. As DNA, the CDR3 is TGTGCCAGCAGCTTAGGAGCTGAGGAGACCCAGTACTTC.

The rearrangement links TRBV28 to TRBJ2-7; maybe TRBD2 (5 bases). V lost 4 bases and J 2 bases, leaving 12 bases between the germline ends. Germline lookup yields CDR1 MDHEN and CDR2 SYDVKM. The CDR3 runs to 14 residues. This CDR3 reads CASSSPGLPYEQYF. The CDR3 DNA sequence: TGTGCCAGCAGTTCGCCCGGACTCCCCTACGAGCAGTACTTC.

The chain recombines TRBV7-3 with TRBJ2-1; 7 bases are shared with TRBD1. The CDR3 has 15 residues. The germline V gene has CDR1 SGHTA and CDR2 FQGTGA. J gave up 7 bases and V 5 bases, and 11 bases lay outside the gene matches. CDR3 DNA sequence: TGTGCCAGCAGCCCCAGAGGGGGCCTTGGGAATGAGCAGTTCTTC. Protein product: CASSPRGGLGNEQFF.